The 29 T cell receptor beta chains below all came from one sample that was sequenced in a study of blood T cell repertoires in COVID-19. Assay: immunoSEQ multiplex PCR; the TCRdb copy retains only in-frame clones and omits some. The data show 300,000 to 450,000 clones, 85% seen once. Material for sequencing was peripheral blood. The origin of the receptors is a woman in her late teens or twenties with acute or convalescent COVID-19.

This clone has a single count. The chain links TRBV4-1 to TRBJ1-1; D is unclear. The CDR3 runs to 13 residues. V lost 4 bases, J lost 2 bases, and 8 bases lay in between. Per germline, CDR1 MGHRA and CDR2 YSYEKL. CDR3: CASSPDTNTEAFF. The CDR3 DNA reads TGCGCCAGCAGCCCCGACACTAACACTGAAGCTTTCTTT.

This chain connects TRBV4-1 to TRBJ2-3, with D possibly being TRBD2 (5 bases). The germline V and J ends were trimmed by 4 bases and 2 bases, with 16 bases remaining between them. Per the germline V gene, CDR1 is MGHRA and CDR2 is YSYEKL. This CDR3 region has 16 residues. As DNA, the CDR3 is TGCGCCAGCAGCCCAGACTCACGGGGATACACAGATACGCAGTATTTT. Residues: CASSPDSRGYTDTQYF.

The J gene is TRBJ1-2, the V gene TRBV25-1; 7 bases agree with TRBD1. The CDR3 covers 16 residues. V dropped 3 bases and J dropped 7; count of bases not matched to a gene: 14. CDR1 is MGHDK and CDR2 is SYGVNS in the germline V gene. CDR3: CASSDTLDRDGFGYTF. DNA of the CDR3: TGTGCCAGCAGTGATACCCTCGACAGGGATGGGTTTGGCTACACCTTC.

This chain uses TRBV14 with TRBJ2-2; a possible D gene is TRBD2 (5 bases). The CDR3 has 16 residues. The V end lost 0 bases, the J end lost 5 bases, and 13 bases lay between the germline ends. Germline values: CDR1 SGHDN, CDR2 FVKESK. The CDR3 region is CASSQDSMRLTGELFF. CDR3 nucleotides: TGTGCCAGCAGCCAAGATAGTATGAGACTAACCGGGGAGCTGTTTTTT.

V and J are TRBV18 and TRBJ2-7; tentatively, D is TRBD1 (5 bases). Germline lookup yields CDR1 KGHSH and CDR2 LQKENI. Trimming shortened V by 6 bases and J by 0 bases, and 15 bases separated the two germline ends. The CDR3 runs to 15 residues. The CDR3 loop is CASSLQTATSYEQYF. DNA of the CDR3: TGTGCCAGCTCCCTCCAGACAGCCACCTCCTACGAGCAGTACTTC.

The V gene is TRBV7-8, the J gene TRBJ2-5; the match to TRBD1 covers 9 bases. V gave up 1 base and J gave up 0 bases; unmatched junction bases: 3. The CDR3 is made up of 16 amino acids. CDR1 SGHVS and CDR2 FQNEAQ come from the germline V gene. CDR3 DNA sequence: TGTGCCAGCAGCTTAGGACAGGGGGTGTACCAAGAGACCCAGTACTTC. Protein product: CASSLGQGVYQETQYF.

This chain uses TRBV6-5 with TRBJ2-7; 9 bases are a match to TRBD1. CDR1 MNHEY and CDR2 SVGAGI come from the germline V gene. After removal of 6 bases from V and 6 bases from J, the junction contained 6 bases not matched to a gene. The CDR3 has 13 amino acids. CDR3 DNA: TGTGCCAGCAGAAGACAGGGGGAGGGCGAGCAGTACTTC. This gives the protein CASRRQGEGEQYF.

The chain joins TRBV19 to TRBJ2-7; D not resolved. V lost 5 bases and J lost 0, with 14 bases in between. The CDR3 is 15 residues long. Germline V lookup: CDR1 LNHDA, CDR2 SQIVND (reference sequence). The CDR3, as DNA: TGTGCCAGTAGTCACCTGATAGATTCCTCCTACGAGCAGTACTTC. Protein sequence: CASSHLIDSSYEQYF.

This chain joins TRBV30 and TRBJ2-3; D gene uncertain. Germline assignment: CDR1 GTSNPN and CDR2 SVGIG (reference sequence). CDR3 length: 15 amino acids. V was pared by 2 bases and J by 1 base, with 13 bases between. CDR3 region: CAWSKRSLGTDTQYF. As DNA, the CDR3 is TGTGCCTGGAGTAAAAGGAGCCTCGGCACAGATACGCAGTATTTT.

This clone has just one count. The genes are TRBV28 and TRBJ2-7; TRBD1 matches 8 bases. From germline, CDR1 is MDHEN and CDR2 SYDVKM. This CDR3 has 15 residues. The ends lost 6 bases at V and 2 bases at J; junction bases unmatched: 9. CDR3 amino acids: CASSLPGQDPYEQYF. The CDR3 nucleotides are TGTGCCAGCAGCCTACCGGGACAGGACCCCTACGAGCAGTACTTC.

This sequence joins TRBV28 and TRBJ1-2; unclear D gene. V dropped 3 bases and J dropped 5 bases, with 13 bases sitting between them. Germline values: CDR1 MDHEN, CDR2 SYDVKM. The CDR3 loop spans 14 amino acids. CDR3 in DNA: TGTGCCAGCAGTTTGAAAAACAGCCCGTATGGCTACACCTTC. Its protein is CASSLKNSPYGYTF.

There are a few counts of this clone. CDR3 in DNA: TGTGCCAGCAGTAGCACCGGGACAGTAGACACCATATATTTT. Amino acid sequence: CASSSTGTVDTIYF. This rearrangement joins TRBV27 to TRBJ1-3; 7 nucleotides agree with TRBD1. Per germline, CDR1 MNHEY and CDR2 SMNVEV (reference sequence). Losses at the gene ends were 5 bases for V and 8 bases for J; bases not matched to a gene: 9. The CDR3 totals 14 residues.

This sequence joins TRBV27 and TRBJ2-5; TRBD1 matches 9 bases. The CDR3 consists of 16 residues. Germline trimming cut 5 bases from V and 2 bases from J; bases unmatched to any gene: 9. Germline V lookup: CDR1 MNHEY, CDR2 SMNVEV (reference sequence). The CDR3 DNA follows: TGTGCCAGCAGTCCATGGGCGGGACAGGGACAAGAGACCCAGTACTTC. This translates into CASSPWAGQGQETQYF.

The chain joins TRBV12-3 or TRBV12-4 to TRBJ2-1; D possibly corresponds to TRBD2 (5 bases). With 5 bases removed from V and 8 bases from J, the gap between germline ends came to 10 bases. The CDR3 totals 12 residues. The CDR3, as DNA: TGTGCCAGCAGTCCGGCGGGCCATGAGCAGTTCTTC. It encodes CASSPAGHEQFF.

The chain is built from TRBV7-8 and TRBJ2-7, with TRBD2 identical over 10 bases. Germline V lookup: CDR1 SGHVS, CDR2 FQNEAQ. With 3 bases clipped from V and 4 bases from J, the junction kept 6 bases outside the gene matches. The CDR3 consists of 15 residues. The CDR3 DNA is TGTGCCAGCAGCTTGGGACTAGCGTCAGTTTACGAGCAGTACTTC. This translates into CASSLGLASVYEQYF. The entire variable domain, with the rest obtained from reference TRBV7-8 and TRBJ2-7, is as follows: GAGVSQSPRYKVAKRGQDVALRCDPISGHVSLFWYQQALGQGPEFLTYFQNEAQLDKSGLPSDRFFAERPEGSVSTLKIQRTQQEDSAVYLCASSLGLASVYEQYFGPGTRLTVT.

The count of this clone is one. The V and J genes are TRBV19 and TRBJ2-2; TRBD1 might be the D (6 bases). V was cut by 6 bases and J by 6 bases, with 11 bases left in between. The CDR3 consists of 13 residues. In germline, CDR1 is LNHDA, CDR2 SQIVND (reference sequence). The CDR3: CASRARGAGELFF. The CDR3 DNA reads as TGTGCCAGTAGGGCCAGGGGAGCCGGGGAGCTGTTTTTT.

The chain links TRBV7-3 to TRBJ2-3; the D is unclear. The CDR3 has 13 residues. V was pared by 5 bases and J by 0 bases, with 6 bases between. Germline V gives CDR1 SGHTA, CDR2 FQGTGA. CDR3 loop: CASSEASTDTQYF. The CDR3 coding sequence is TGTGCCAGCAGCGAAGCAAGCACAGATACGCAGTATTTT.

J is TRBJ2-3 and V is TRBV7-3; 10 nucleotides match TRBD2. CDR1 SGHTA and CDR2 FQGTGA come from the germline V gene. This CDR3 has 14 amino acids. V shed 6 bases and J 5 bases; nucleotides not matched to a gene: 5. Written as DNA, the CDR3 is TGTGCCAGCAGTCCCGGGACTAGCGTAGATACGCAGTATTTT. As protein: CASSPGTSVDTQYF.

This clone was observed once. V gene TRBV19 combines with J gene TRBJ1-1; possible D gene TRBD1, 5 bases. Germline values: CDR1 LNHDA, CDR2 SQIVND (reference sequence). Trimming took 3 bases from V and 0 from J, leaving 8 bases between them. CDR3 length equals 14 residues. As DNA, the CDR3 is TGTGCCAGTAGTATGCAGGGTATGAACACTGAAGCTTTCTTT. Its translation is CASSMQGMNTEAFF.

This clone appeared a single time. The rearrangement uses TRBV7-9 and TRBJ2-1; 7 bases line up with TRBD1. V lost 6 bases and J lost 14; bases outside the gene matches: 10. In germline, CDR1 is SEHNR, CDR2 FQNEAQ (reference sequence). CDR3 length: 12 amino acids. The CDR3 DNA reads TGTGCCAGCAGTTTGGGTAGGGGGCAGGAGTTCTTC. Translation: CASSLGRGQEFF.

This clone was recorded only once. The V call is TRBV9, the J call TRBJ1-5, with D perhaps TRBD1 (5 bases). The germline V gene has CDR1 SGDLS and CDR2 YYNGEE. V lost 3 bases, J lost 7 bases, and 17 bases lay in between. The CDR3 is 15 residues long. In nucleotides, the CDR3 is TGTGCCAGCAGCGGAGGGGAGGGCCTGGGGCAGCCCCAGCATTTT. The encoded protein is CASSGGEGLGQPQHF.

The chain recombines TRBV19 with TRBJ1-5; tentatively, D is TRBD1 (6 bases). Germline assignment: CDR1 LNHDA and CDR2 SQIVND (reference sequence). This CDR3 has 13 residues. With 10 bases removed from V and 6 bases from J, the gap between germline ends came to 16 bases. The CDR3 DNA is TGTGCCACCAGGGGTGTTTGGACTCAGCCCCAGCATTTT. Amino acids: CATRGVWTQPQHF.

The chain has TRBV30 and TRBJ1-4, with D perhaps TRBD1 (6 bases). The length of the CDR3 is 15 residues. Germline V gene lookup returns CDR1 GTSNPN and CDR2 SVGIG (reference sequence). Trimming took off 5 bases at V and 2 bases at J, with 15 bases between the two ends. In DNA form, the CDR3 reads TGTGCCTGGTCTACAGGGTTAGGGACTAATGAAAAACTGTTTTTT. It specifies CAWSTGLGTNEKLFF.

The chain has TRBV7-3 and TRBJ2-1; TRBD2 matches at 14 bases. Germline V gene data show CDR1 as SGHTA and CDR2 as FQGTGA. The V and J ends lost 1 base and 0 bases, in that order; junction bases with no gene match: 11. This CDR3 is built from 21 residues. This chain's CDR3 is CASSLRGPGLAGEGSYNEQFF. The CDR3, as DNA: TGTGCCAGCAGCTTAAGAGGGCCGGGACTAGCGGGAGAAGGCTCCTACAATGAGCAGTTCTTC. Drawing the rest from reference TRBV7-3 and TRBJ2-1, the complete variable domain is GAGVSQTPSNKVTEKGKYVELRCDPISGHTALYWYRQSLGQGPEFLIYFQGTGAADDSGLPNDRFFAVRPEGSVSTLKIQRTERGDSAVYLCASSLRGPGLAGEGSYNEQFFGPGTRLTVL.

The J gene is TRBJ1-1, the V gene TRBV7-9, with TRBD1 matching over 10 bases. CDR1 is SEHNR, CDR2 FQNEAQ, per germline (reference sequence). The CDR3 length is 16 residues. Losses at the gene ends were 5 bases for V and 5 bases for J; bases not matched to a gene: 11. CDR3 loop: CASSRGGGGQGTEAFF. The DNA of the CDR3 is TGTGCCAGCAGCCGGGGAGGTGGGGGACAGGGGACTGAAGCTTTCTTT.

The chain links TRBV29-1 to TRBJ2-7; TRBD2 agrees at 7 bases. Germline assignment: CDR1 SQVTM and CDR2 ANQGSEA. The CDR3 totals 13 residues. With 6 bases clipped from V and 7 bases from J, the junction kept 12 bases outside the gene matches. CDR3 residues: CSVARMGGGEQYF. The CDR3 nucleotides read TGCAGCGTGGCAAGGATGGGGGGAGGGGAGCAGTACTTC.

A remark on this clone: A much larger clone lies one base from this, so it may be a read error. V and J are TRBV3-1 (or the pseudogene TRBV3-2) and TRBJ1-2, with 12 nucleotides matching TRBD1. CDR1 LGHDT and CDR2 YNNKEL come from the germline V gene (reference sequence). This CDR3 spans 18 amino acids. This CDR3 is CASSRGIGGTGGNYDYTF. CDR3 bases: TGTGCCAGCAGCCGAGGCATCGGGGGGACAGGGGGCAACTATGACTACACCTTC.

The chain carries TRBV9 and TRBJ2-2; unclear D gene. The CDR3 loop spans 11 amino acids. The V end was cut by 8 bases, the J end by 7 bases, with 9 bases between. CDR1 SGDLS and CDR2 YYNGEE come from the germline V gene. The CDR3 spells CASAKFGELFF. The CDR3 DNA sequence: TGTGCCAGTGCGAAGTTCGGGGAGCTGTTTTTT.

The chain couples TRBV9 to TRBJ2-1, with 7 bases aligning to TRBD2. J gave up 0 bases and V 0 bases, and 6 bases lay outside the gene matches. The CDR3 spans 17 residues. Germline CDR1 is SGDLS and CDR2 is YYNGEE. CDR3 amino acids: CASSVAGAGPSYNEQFF. The CDR3 DNA sequence: TGTGCCAGCAGCGTAGCGGGAGCGGGACCCTCCTACAATGAGCAGTTCTTC.